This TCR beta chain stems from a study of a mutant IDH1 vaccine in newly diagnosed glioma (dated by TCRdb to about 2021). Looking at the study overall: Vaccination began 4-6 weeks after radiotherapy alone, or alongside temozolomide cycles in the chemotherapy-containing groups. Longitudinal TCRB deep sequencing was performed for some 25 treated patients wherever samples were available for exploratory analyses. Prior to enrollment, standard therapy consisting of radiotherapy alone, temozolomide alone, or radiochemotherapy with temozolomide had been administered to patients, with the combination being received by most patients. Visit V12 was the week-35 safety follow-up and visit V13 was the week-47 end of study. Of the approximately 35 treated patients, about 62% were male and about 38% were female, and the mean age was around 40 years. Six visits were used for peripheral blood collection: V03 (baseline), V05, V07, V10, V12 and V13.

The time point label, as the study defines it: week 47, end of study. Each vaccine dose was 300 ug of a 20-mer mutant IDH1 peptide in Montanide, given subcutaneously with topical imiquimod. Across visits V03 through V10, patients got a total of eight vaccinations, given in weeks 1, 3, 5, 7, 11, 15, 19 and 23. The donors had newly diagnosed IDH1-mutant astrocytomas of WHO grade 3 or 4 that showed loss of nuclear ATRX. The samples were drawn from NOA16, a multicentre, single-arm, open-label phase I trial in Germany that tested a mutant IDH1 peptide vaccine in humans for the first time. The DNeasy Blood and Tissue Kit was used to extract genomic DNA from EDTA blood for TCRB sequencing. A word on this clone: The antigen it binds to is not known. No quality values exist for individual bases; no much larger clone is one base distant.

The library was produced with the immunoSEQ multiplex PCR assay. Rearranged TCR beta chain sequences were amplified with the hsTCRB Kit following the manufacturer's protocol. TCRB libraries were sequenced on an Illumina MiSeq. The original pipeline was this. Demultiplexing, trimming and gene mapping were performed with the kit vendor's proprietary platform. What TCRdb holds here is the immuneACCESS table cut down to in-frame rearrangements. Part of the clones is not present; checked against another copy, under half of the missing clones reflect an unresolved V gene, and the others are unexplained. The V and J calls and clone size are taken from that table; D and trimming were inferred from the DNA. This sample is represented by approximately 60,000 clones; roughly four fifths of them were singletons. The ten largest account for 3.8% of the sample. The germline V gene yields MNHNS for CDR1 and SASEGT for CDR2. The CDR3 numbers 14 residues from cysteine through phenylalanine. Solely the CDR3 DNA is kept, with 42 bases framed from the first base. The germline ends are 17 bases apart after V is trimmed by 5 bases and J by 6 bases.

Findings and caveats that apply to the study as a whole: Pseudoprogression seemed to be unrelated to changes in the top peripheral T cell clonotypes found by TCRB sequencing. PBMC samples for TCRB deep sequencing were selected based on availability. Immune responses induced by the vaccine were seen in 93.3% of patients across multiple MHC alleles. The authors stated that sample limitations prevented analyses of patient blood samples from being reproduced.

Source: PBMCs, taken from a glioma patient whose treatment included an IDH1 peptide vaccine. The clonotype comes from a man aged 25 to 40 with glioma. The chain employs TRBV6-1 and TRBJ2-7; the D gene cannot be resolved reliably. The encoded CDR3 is CASSSQPQTGEQYF. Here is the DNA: TGTGCCAGCAGTAGCCAACCACAGACTGGCGAGCAGTACTTC.